The subject of this entry is one T cell receptor (beta chain). This sample is drawn from a study of OX40 agonist ivuxolimab in advanced cancers. Trimming left V 3 bases short and J 0 bases short, with 15 bases between. The germline V gene has CDR1 MDHEN and CDR2 SYDVKM. CDR3 size: 16 residues. Clones were read by immunoSEQ multiplex PCR, and TCRdb kept only the in-frame ones, dropping some. The sample shows 75,000 to 80,000 clones, over 80% of them seen only once. The chain couples TRBV28 to TRBJ2-7; D remains ambiguous. Here the sequenced sample was CD4+ or CD8+ T cells sorted from blood, taken in a trial of the OX40 agonist ivuxolimab. The TCR comes from an adult with an advanced solid tumor such as melanoma, head and neck, liver or kidney cancer. The chain's CDR3 is CASSFPRRLSSYEQYF. The CDR3 DNA follows: TGTGCCAGCAGTTTCCCCAGGCGATTGAGCTCCTACGAGCAGTACTTC.